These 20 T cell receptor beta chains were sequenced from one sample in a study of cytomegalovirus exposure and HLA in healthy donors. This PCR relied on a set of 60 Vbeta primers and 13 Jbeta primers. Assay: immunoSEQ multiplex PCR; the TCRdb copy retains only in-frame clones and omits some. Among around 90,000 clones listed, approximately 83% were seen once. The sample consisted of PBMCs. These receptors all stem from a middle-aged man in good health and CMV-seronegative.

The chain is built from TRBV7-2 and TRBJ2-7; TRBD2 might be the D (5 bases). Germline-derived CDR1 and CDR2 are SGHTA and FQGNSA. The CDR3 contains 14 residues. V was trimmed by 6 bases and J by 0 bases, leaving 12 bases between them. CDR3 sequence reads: CASRDSSSSYEQYF. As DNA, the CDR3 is TGTGCCAGCAGGGACTCCTCGAGCTCCTACGAGCAGTACTTC.

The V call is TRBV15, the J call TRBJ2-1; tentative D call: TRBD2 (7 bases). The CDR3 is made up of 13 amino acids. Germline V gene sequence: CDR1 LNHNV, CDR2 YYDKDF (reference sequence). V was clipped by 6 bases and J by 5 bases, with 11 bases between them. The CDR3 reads CATSEGGDNEQFF. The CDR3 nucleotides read TGTGCCACCAGTGAGGGGGGGGACAATGAGCAGTTCTTC. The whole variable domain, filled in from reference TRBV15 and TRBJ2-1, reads DAMVIQNPRYQVTQFGKPVTLSCSQTLNHNVMYWYQQKSSQAPKLLFHYYDKDFNNEADTPDNFQSRRPNTSFCFLDIRSPGLGDTAMYLCATSEGGDNEQFFGPGTRLTVL.

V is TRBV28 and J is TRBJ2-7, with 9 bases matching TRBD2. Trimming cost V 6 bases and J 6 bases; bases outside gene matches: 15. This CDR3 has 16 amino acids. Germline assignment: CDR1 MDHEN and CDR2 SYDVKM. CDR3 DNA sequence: TGTGCCAGCAGCTCTTACGCGACGGGACTAGCTGGCGAGCAGTACTTC. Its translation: CASSSYATGLAGEQYF.

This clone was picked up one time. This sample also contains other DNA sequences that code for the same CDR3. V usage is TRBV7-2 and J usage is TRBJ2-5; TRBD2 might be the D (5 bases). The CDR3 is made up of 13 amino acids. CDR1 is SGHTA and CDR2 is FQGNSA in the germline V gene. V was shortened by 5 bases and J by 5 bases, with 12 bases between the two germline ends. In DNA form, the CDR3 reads TGTGCCAGCAGCAGTAATAGGAGGGAGACCCAGTACTTC. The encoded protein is CASSSNRRETQYF.

The CDR3 sequence: CASSGTGGTYNEQFF. The CDR3, as DNA: TGCGCCAGCAGCGGGACAGGGGGGACCTACAATGAGCAGTTCTTC. The chain carries TRBV5-1 and TRBJ2-1; 11 nucleotides agree with TRBD1. Germline loops: CDR1 SGHRS, CDR2 YFSETQ. CDR3 length: 15 residues. With V trimmed by 4 bases and J by 2 bases, 2 bases remained unmatched.

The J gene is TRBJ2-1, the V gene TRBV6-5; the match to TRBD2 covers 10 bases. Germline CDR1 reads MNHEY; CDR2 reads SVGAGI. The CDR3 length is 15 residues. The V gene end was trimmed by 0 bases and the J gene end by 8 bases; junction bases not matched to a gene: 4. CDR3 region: CASSYSSGRRDEQFF. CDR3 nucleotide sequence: TGTGCCAGCAGTTACTCTAGCGGGAGGAGGGATGAGCAGTTCTTC.

CDR3 amino acids: CASSLLAGPTYNEQFF. CDR3 bases: TGTGCCAGCAGCTTACTAGCGGGTCCCACCTACAATGAGCAGTTCTTC. V gene TRBV11-1 combines with J gene TRBJ2-1; 8 bases map to TRBD2. Germline V gives CDR1 SGHAT, CDR2 FQDESV (reference sequence). Trimming at V came to 2 bases and at J to 2 bases, leaving 5 bases not matched to a gene. This CDR3 has 16 amino acids.

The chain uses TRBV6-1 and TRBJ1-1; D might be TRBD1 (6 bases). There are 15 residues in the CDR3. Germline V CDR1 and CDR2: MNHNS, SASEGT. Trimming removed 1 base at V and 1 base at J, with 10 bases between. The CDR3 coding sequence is TGTGCCAGCAGTGAAGGAGGGACATCGAACACTGAAGCTTTCTTT. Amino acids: CASSEGGTSNTEAFF.

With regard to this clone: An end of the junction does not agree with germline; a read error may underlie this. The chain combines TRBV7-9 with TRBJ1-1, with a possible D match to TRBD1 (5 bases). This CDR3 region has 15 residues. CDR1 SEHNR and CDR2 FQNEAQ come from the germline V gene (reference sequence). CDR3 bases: TGTTCCAGCAGCCCTGGGGAAGGGGCAGACACTGAAGCTTTCTTT. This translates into CSSSPGEGADTEAFF.

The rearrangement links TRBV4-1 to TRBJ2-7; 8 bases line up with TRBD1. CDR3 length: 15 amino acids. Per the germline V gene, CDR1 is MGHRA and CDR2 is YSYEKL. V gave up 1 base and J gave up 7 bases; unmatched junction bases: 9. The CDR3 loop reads CASSQGDRSYSEQYF. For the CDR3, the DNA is TGCGCCAGCAGCCAAGGGGACAGGAGTTACTCTGAGCAGTACTTC.

Here the CDR3 reads CASSLRGQGPGTQYF. The CDR3 DNA is TGTGCCAGCAGCTTACGAGGACAGGGGCCAGGGACCCAGTACTTC. This chain uses TRBV11-2 with TRBJ2-5; 9 nucleotides line up with TRBD1. From germline, CDR1 is SGHAT and CDR2 FQNNGV. This CDR3 comprises 15 residues. V lost 2 bases, J lost 7 bases, and 8 bases stayed unmatched.

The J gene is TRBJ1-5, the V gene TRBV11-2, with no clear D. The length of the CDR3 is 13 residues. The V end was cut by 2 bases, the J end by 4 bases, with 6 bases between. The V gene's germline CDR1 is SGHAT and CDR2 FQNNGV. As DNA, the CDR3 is TGTGCCAGCAGCTTAACGCGGAATCAGCCCCAGCATTTT. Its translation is CASSLTRNQPQHF.

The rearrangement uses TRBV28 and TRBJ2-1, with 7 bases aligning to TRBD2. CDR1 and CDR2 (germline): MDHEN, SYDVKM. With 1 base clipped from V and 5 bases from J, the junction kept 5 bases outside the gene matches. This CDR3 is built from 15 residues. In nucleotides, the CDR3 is TGTGCCAGCAGTTTATACCGCGGGAGTGACAATGAGCAGTTCTTC. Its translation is CASSLYRGSDNEQFF.

CDR3 nucleotide sequence: TGTGCCAGCACCAACAGGAACTCCTACGAGCAGTACTTC. Amino acids: CASTNRNSYEQYF. This chain links TRBV7-2 with TRBJ2-7; possibly TRBD1 for D (5 bases). This CDR3 comprises 13 residues. Germline values: CDR1 SGHTA, CDR2 FQGNSA. Trimming pared 7 bases from V and 0 bases from J, leaving 10 bases between.

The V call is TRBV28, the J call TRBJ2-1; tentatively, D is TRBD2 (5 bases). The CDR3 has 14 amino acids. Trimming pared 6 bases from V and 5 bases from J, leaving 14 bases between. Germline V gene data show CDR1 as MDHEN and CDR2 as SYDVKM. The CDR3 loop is CASSAVGGHNEQFF. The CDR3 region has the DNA TGTGCCAGCAGCGCAGTCGGAGGTCACAATGAGCAGTTCTTC.

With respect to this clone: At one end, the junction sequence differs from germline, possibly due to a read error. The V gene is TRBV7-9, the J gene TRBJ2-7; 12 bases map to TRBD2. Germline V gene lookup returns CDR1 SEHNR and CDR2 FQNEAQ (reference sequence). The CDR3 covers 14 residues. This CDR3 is CASSSSSGRDDQYF. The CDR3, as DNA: TGTGCCAGCAGCTCATCTAGCGGGAGGGACGACCAGTACTTC. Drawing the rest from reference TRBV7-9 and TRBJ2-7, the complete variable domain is DTGVSQNPRHKITKRGQNVTFRCDPISEHNRLYWYRQTLGQGPEFLTYFQNEAQLEKSRLLSDRFSAERPKGSFSTLEIQRTEQGDSAMYLCASSSSSGRDDQYFGPGTRLTVT.

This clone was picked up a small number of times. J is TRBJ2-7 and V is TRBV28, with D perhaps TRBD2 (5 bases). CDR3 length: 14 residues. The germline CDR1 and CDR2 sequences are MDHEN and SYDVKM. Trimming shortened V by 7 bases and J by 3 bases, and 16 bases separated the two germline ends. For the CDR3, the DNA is TGTGCCAGCACCCGAAGAGCGGAAGTCTACGAGCAGTACTTC. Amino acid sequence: CASTRRAEVYEQYF.

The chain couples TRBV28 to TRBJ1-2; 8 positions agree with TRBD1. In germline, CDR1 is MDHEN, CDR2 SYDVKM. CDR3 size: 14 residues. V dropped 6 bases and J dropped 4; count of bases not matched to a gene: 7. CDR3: CASSSGGVGYGYTF. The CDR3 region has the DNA TGTGCCAGCAGCTCAGGGGGCGTGGGCTATGGCTACACCTTC.

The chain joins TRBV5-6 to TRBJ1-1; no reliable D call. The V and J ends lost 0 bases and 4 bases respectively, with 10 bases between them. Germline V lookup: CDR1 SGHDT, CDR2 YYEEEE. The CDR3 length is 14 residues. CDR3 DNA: TGTGCCAGCAGCTTGGGGCCCGGCGGCACTGAAGCTTTCTTT. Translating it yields CASSLGPGGTEAFF.

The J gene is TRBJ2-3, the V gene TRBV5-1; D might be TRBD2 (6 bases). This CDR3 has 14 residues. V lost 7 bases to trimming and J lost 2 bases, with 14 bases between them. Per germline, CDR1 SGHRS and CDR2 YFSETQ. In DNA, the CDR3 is TGCGCCAGCGGTTCGGCGGGACCCACAGATACGCAGTATTTT. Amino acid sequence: CASGSAGPTDTQYF.